The source of this T cell receptor (beta chain) is a study of cytomegalovirus exposure and HLA in healthy donors (dated by TCRdb to the late 2010s). Regarding the complete study: In an earlier analysis of about 560 of the donors, roughly 300 Gb of sequence data and 95 million to 130 million unique TCR beta sequences from approximately 180 million T cells were reported. Roughly 5 DR-DQ haplotypes were handled as single units for association and clustering because linkage in the cohort was strong. The study was designed to test whether signatures of past pathogen exposure could be identified by cataloging public T cell receptors. To decide whether each TCR beta V gene segment behaved as functional or pseudogenic, an earlier analysis of nearly 600 of the donors relied on high-throughput TCR beta sequencing. Alongside the repertoire data, information on donor age, sex, ethnicity and CMV serostatus was compiled. Among the roughly 380 genotyped donors, under 90% belonged to the genetic ancestry cluster associated with self-reported Caucasian donors. Class I and class II HLA loci were covered by the typing at four-digit resolution. Genome-wide SNP genotypes for about 65% of the 666 donors were used in a later genetic analysis, which treated that subset as a discovery cohort. Roughly 300 gigabases of sequencing data and tens of millions of unique TCR sequences were included in an early release covering 550 to 650 HLA-typed donors. A separate validation cohort of approximately 130 different subjects was used in addition to the 666-subject first cohort. The later analysis used no new phenotypic data to find candidate immune exposures, relying instead on TCR beta sequences and their occurrence across donors. The study used immunosequencing to profile the T cell repertoires of more than 650 subjects and linked those repertoires to cytomegalovirus serostatus. To predict cytomegalovirus infection status, the study brought together high-throughput TCR immunosequencing, statistical association of individual TCRs with disease status, and machine learning. To study patterns of TCR occurrence, a later analysis re-analyzed previously published TCR beta repertoires from 666 donors and added high-resolution HLA genotyping. Every discovery cohort repertoire had been produced on one sequencing platform. The number of donors typed differed by locus, with about 629-630 for A, B, C, DRB1 and DQB1, 522 for DQA1, 606 for DPA1, and around 460 for DPB1. On average, about 240,000 unique TCR beta nucleotide sequences were sequenced per donor among some 420 genotyped donors of the cohort, with 15% to 20% of those sequences being non-productive.

Broad study findings and their caveats: Because HLA typing was unavailable for some donors at each locus, only the typed subset was used in association tests. Most TCR sequences were seen in very few donors, while some public TCRs were found in many individuals. For the cohort, immune exposure information was limited to CMV serostatus. A later genetic analysis reported fewer N-insertions in productive TCRs among donors in an Asian-associated ancestry cluster than the roughly 670-donor mean. In an earlier analysis of roughly 560 of the donors, most TCR beta V segments were observed in productive rearrangements about 90% or about 30% of the time, broadly matching IMGT annotations. The authors suggested that the approach could potentially be generalized to other disease states and immunological phenotypes. Some IMGT-functional V segments, including TRBV6-2 and TRBV6-3, could not be told apart with the 87-base-pair reads, so those segments were excluded. A further reported finding was that TCR beta sequences accurately predicted the HLA-A and HLA-B alleles for most subjects in the first cohort. In vitro tests confirmed that a few of the cytomegalovirus-associated TCR beta chains recognize cytomegalovirus antigens. A cluster of highly shared sequence variants was judged likely to be a technical artifact of the sequencing pipeline. The study listed approximately 150 TCR beta chains as associated with cytomegalovirus. The presence/absence analyses assumed that sequencing depth was roughly uniform across donors, and that assumption may not be true. Correlated functional status among segregating V segments might be attributable to linkage disequilibrium, but an unknown experimental factor could not be ruled out. Strong co-occurrence of HLA alleles, especially DR and DQ, made assigning TCR associations to individual alleles difficult. Because counts were too low, about 18 rarely observed V segments, including chromosome 9 orphons, were excluded from the earlier analysis of several hundred of the donors. The classifier was reported to diagnose cytomegalovirus status with high specificity and sensitivity in both the original and validation cohorts. An association between a missense DCLRE1C variant and V-gene and J-gene trimming of TCR beta chains was found in a later genetic analysis and replicated in an independent cohort. The cohort was sequenced for TCR beta chains only, and without alpha or paired-chain data the features that could be detected were limited. A later analysis found that TCR association rates varied across HLA loci, with DRB1 alleles showing the most associated TCRs and HLA-C alleles the fewest. A later analysis reported that several top co-occurrence clusters appeared linked to parvovirus B19, influenza, CMV and Epstein-Barr virus. In a later analysis, most CMV-associated TCR beta chains were found to appear HLA-restricted, with HLA associations seemingly driven largely by CMV exposure. In a later analysis, some 17,000 TCR beta sequences were associated with specific HLA alleles at a false discovery rate of 0.05. In a later analysis, HLA-associated TCR beta chains were found to be more clonally expanded and to have lower generation probabilities than equally common non-associated chains.

The library relied on the immunoSEQ multiplex PCR assay. For the multiplex PCR, a mixture combining 60 forward primers for TCR Vbeta segments and 13 reverse primers for TCR Jbeta segments was used. The CDR3 region of rearranged TCR beta genes was amplified from genomic DNA with a multiplex PCR assay. The Illumina HiSeq System was used to sequence the amplified TCR beta libraries as 87-base-pair reads. Per the authors' processing: Across the 670 or so repertoires, a later analysis counted roughly 77 million unique TCR beta chains, around 10 million of which were shared by at least two donors. To remove PCR and sequencing errors, raw reads were error-corrected and collapsed into unique sequences using a nearest-neighbor algorithm that merged closely related sequences. CDR3 sequences were aligned to IMGT reference sequences to assign V, D and J gene segments. For a sequence to be retained, a match of at least six nucleotides to both a V gene segment and a J gene segment was required. Rearrangements were classified as productive when the CDR3 lacked stop codons and remained in frame with V and J, and all other rearrangements were classified as non-productive. Following IMGT convention, CDR3 was defined as the stretch from the second conserved V-encoded cysteine up to the conserved J-encoded phenylalanine. Sequences without an unambiguous match to a single V gene segment were excluded from the earlier analysis of several hundred of the donors. In an earlier analysis of some 590 of the donors, a V segment was called functional when productive rearrangements were above 56.7%, and segregating when the standard deviation between donors exceeded 5%. A statistical classification framework was built to diagnose cytomegalovirus status from the catalog of TCR beta chain sequences. A later analysis assigned V and J genes by comparing TCR nucleotide sequences with IMGT/GENE-DB human TR gene sequences. The TCRdist pipeline was used in a later analysis to assign CDR3 sequences and most-parsimonious VDJ recombination scenarios. In a later analysis, each TCR beta chain was defined by its CDR3 amino acid sequence together with its V-gene family, and reads without a unique V-gene family were excluded. To address suspected cross-contamination and a sequencing artifact, a later analysis removed a few hundred highly shared, low-generation-probability nucleotide sequences. In a later analysis, a clonal expansion index for each public chain was calculated from normalized within-repertoire ranks of inferred template counts. In a later analysis, generation probabilities were computed using a VDJ recombination model fitted to out-of-frame rearrangements, and the results were checked against IGoR. In a later analysis, hypergeometric tests were used to score TCR-TCR, TCR-HLA and TCR-CMV co-occurrence, with a repertoire-size bias correction applied to TCR pairs. A later analysis estimated false discovery rates by permuting HLA or CMV assignments 20 times. In a later analysis, co-occurring TCRs were grouped with DBSCAN, and TCRdist sequence similarity was added when clustering was performed within HLA-allele-positive subsets. Repertoires with fewer than 30,000 or more than 120,000 public chains were left out of co-occurrence clustering, as were about 5 repertoires with anomalous nucleotide sharing. TCRdb's version of the immuneACCESS table is confined to in-frame rearrangements and falls short of the full clone set. An unresolved V gene accounts for under half of the shortfall where checked; the remainder is of unknown origin. The V and J calls and the clone size are those of that table, but D and trimming were determined from the DNA. The sample table holds some 190,000 clones, of which approximately 80% were seen once. The ten largest clones add up to around 3.6% of the sample.

V is clipped by 3 bases and J by 3 bases, and the sequence between their germline boundaries is 14 bases long. CDR1 and CDR2 are read off the germline V gene (reference sequence) as LNHNV and YYDKDF. The CDR3 measures 15 amino acids from cysteine to phenylalanine. The CDR3 DNA has 45 bases and is translated from base 1. The cohort consisted of 650 to 850 healthy bone marrow donors. All cohort members were sampled while nominally healthy, although unrecorded immune exposures were likely present. The donor tested CMV seropositive, placing the donor among the 310 or so seropositive members of the cohort. Each donor provided a peripheral blood sample, and peripheral blood mononuclear cells were used for TCR beta sequencing. Genomic DNA extraction from the blood cell samples was performed with the Qiagen DNeasy Blood Extraction Kit. The table lists this clone with a few counts. Its antigen target is currently unknown. No base quality values were provided; no much bigger clone lies one nucleotide off.

The material sequenced was PBMCs. The receptor comes from a man aged 40-50 years in good health and CMV-seropositive. Here the chain combines TRBV15 and TRBJ2-5, and possibly TRBD2, on 6 matching bases. The CDR3 corresponds to CATSSFGGGEETQYF. In nucleotides, the sequence is TGTGCCACCAGCAGTTTCGGGGGAGGAGAAGAGACCCAGTACTTC. Where the CDR3 stops, the reference TRBV15 and TRBJ2-5 genes take over; the full variable domain is DAMVIQNPRYQVTQFGKPVTLSCSQTLNHNVMYWYQQKSSQAPKLLFHYYDKDFNNEADTPDNFQSRRPNTSFCFLDIRSPGLGDTAMYLCATSSFGGGEETQYFGPGTRLLVL.